A selection of T cell receptor beta chains follows, all from one sample in a study of T cells in Graves' hyperthyroidism and ophthalmopathy. From the multiplex PCR reads, TCRdb called clonotypes with MiXCR, one entry per CDR3 protein. The data contain 450,000 to 500,000 distinct CDR3 sequences, around a fifth of them singletons. The sequenced material came from blood. The receptors were sampled from a woman aged 70-85 years with Graves' ophthalmopathy. Both conserved end residues are part of each CDR3. Each record gives: J gene, D gene, V gene, clone size, CDR3 DNA, CDR3 protein. D genes are given only for firm matches. Some rows mark clone size as missing; the rest say once, few, many or name a class of expanded clone.

TRBJ1-1 TRBD1 TRBV14 once TGTGCCAGCAGTCAGACAGGGGCTGAAGCTTTCTTT CASSQTGAEAFF
TRBJ2-7 NA TRBV27 NA TGTGCCAGCAGTTCGGCAGCCTACGAGCAGTACTTC CASSSAAYEQYF
TRBJ2-7 TRBD2 TRBV20-1 NA TGCAGTGCTACGGGGGTAGCGGGAGTACGGTACGAGCAGTACTTC CSATGVAGVRYEQYF
TRBJ1-4 NA TRBV3-1 NA TGTGCCAGCAGCCGCCCGGGCAGAGGCGAAAAACTGTTTTTT CASSRPGRGEKLFF
TRBJ2-1 NA TRBV4-3 NA TGCGCCAGCAGCCATCGAGCCGGGGGCAATGAGCAGTTCTTC CASSHRAGGNEQFF
TRBJ2-7 TRBD2 TRBV20-1 NA TGCAGTGCTAGAGTTAGCGGGAGTGGCTACGAGCAGTACTTC CSARVSGSGYEQYF
TRBJ1-3 NA TRBV15 few TGTGCCACCAGCAGAGAGGGGGTCCGGGTCGGCCGCTCTGGAAACACCATATATTTT CATSREGVRVGRSGNTIYF
TRBJ2-4 NA TRBV28 few TGTGCCAGCGAAGGGCCAGCCAAAAACATTCAGTACTTC CASEGPAKNIQYF
TRBJ2-1 NA TRBV7-6 few TGTGCCAGCAGCTTAGGAATCAATGAGCAGTTCTTC CASSLGINEQFF
TRBJ2-2 TRBD2 TRBV10-3 NA TGTGCCATCGGGGGGGACACCGGGGAGCTGTTTTTT CAIGGDTGELFF
TRBJ1-1 TRBD1 TRBV7-9 many TGTGCCAGCAGCTTAGCGCACCAGGGGGCCACTGAAGCTTTCTTT CASSLAHQGATEAFF
TRBJ1-5 NA TRBV7-2 many TGTGCCAGCAGCTTAAATCGTGGGGGGCCCCAGCATTTT CASSLNRGGPQHF
TRBJ2-7 NA TRBV12-3/TRBV12-4 few TGTGCCAGCGGGAGGACAGCCTTCTACGAGCAGTACTTC CASGRTAFYEQYF
TRBJ1-5 NA TRBV6-1 NA TGTGCCAGCAGTGAACAACAACCCAATCAGCCCCAGCATTTT CASSEQQPNQPQHF
TRBJ2-5 TRBD2 TRBV12-3/TRBV12-4 NA TGTGCCAGCAGTCCCGGGGGGAGTCGGTACTTC CASSPGGSRYF
TRBJ2-7 NA TRBV20-1 NA TGCAGTGCTAACCATTACGGAGCCTACGAGCAGTACTTC CSANHYGAYEQYF
TRBJ1-3 NA TRBV12-3/TRBV12-4 few TGTGCCAGCAGATCCGACGCGTTTCGCAGAAACACCATATATTTT CASRSDAFRRNTIYF
TRBJ2-7 NA TRBV11-2 many TGTGCCAGCAGCCAGGCCGGGCTCCCTCTCGAGCAGTACTTC CASSQAGLPLEQYF
TRBJ2-1 NA TRBV4-1 NA TGCGCCAGCAGCCCCTTTGACGACAATGAGCAGTTCTTC CASSPFDDNEQFF
TRBJ2-7 NA TRBV28 many TGTGCCAGCAGTGGTGGGGGGCGCGGTGATTTCTACGAGCAGTACTTC CASSGGGRGDFYEQYF
TRBJ1-2 NA TRBV10-3 NA TGTGCCATCAGTGCCGACAGCTACTATGGCTACACCTTC CAISADSYYGYTF
TRBJ2-1 NA TRBV4-1 NA TGCGCCAGCAGCCAAGGCTTGGACGCGAGGGGCAATGAGCAGTTCTTC CASSQGLDARGNEQFF
TRBJ1-2 NA TRBV7-2 many TGTGCCAGCAGCTTAGCTGGGGGCAGGGAAGGCTACACCTTC CASSLAGGREGYTF
TRBJ1-2 NA TRBV24-1 NA TGTGCCACCAGTGATTTAAGGCGGAGCTATGGCTACACCTTC CATSDLRRSYGYTF
TRBJ2-1 NA TRBV4-1 once TGCGCCAGCAAAACGGCAAGCTCCTACAATGAGCAGTTCTTC CASKTASSYNEQFF